The 16 T cell receptor beta chains in this list originate from one sample, sequenced in a study of shared clonotypes between healthy human individuals. Only in-frame clones appear in the TCRdb table, and some are missing; sequencing was by immunoSEQ multiplex PCR. The sample yields over a million clones, around 74% seen once. Specimen: memory CD4+ T cells sorted from blood. The subset: CD45RA-negative fraction. The receptors originated from a man aged 18 to 29 in good health.

The chain is built from TRBV2 and TRBJ2-2, with D perhaps TRBD2 (5 bases). Trimming removed 6 bases at V and 2 bases at J, with 13 bases between. Germline values: CDR1 SNHLY, CDR2 FYNNEI. This CDR3 has 15 residues. The CDR3 coding sequence is TGTGCCAGCAGGCCTACTACGGGAAACACCGGGGAGCTGTTTTTT. This translates into CASRPTTGNTGELFF.

The chain links TRBV7-7 to TRBJ2-5, with 9 bases matching TRBD1. This CDR3 comprises 13 residues. CDR1 and CDR2 (germline): SSHAT, FNYEAQ (reference sequence). CDR3 sequence reads: CAGSIDRGETQYF. The CDR3 nucleotides read TGTGCTGGCAGCATAGACAGGGGGGAGACCCAGTACTTC. Variable domain in full (rest from reference TRBV7-7 and TRBJ2-5): GAGVSQSPRYKVTKRGQDVTLRCDPISSHATLYWYQQALGQGPEFLTYFNYEAQPDKSGLPSDRFSAERPEGSISTLTIQRTEQRDSAMYRCAGSIDRGETQYFGPGTRLLVL.

This clone came up once. V gene TRBV4-1 combines with J gene TRBJ1-2; possibly TRBD1 for D (5 bases). Trimming shortened V by 3 bases and J by 5 bases, and 13 bases separated the two germline ends. This CDR3 is 14 amino acids long. Germline lookup yields CDR1 MGHRA and CDR2 YSYEKL. The CDR3 region has the DNA TGCGCCAGCAGCCAGACAACTGACAGTTATGGCTACACCTTC. Its translation is CASSQTTDSYGYTF.

This clone came up once. The chain's CDR3 is CAGRQALSYYGYTF. The CDR3 nucleotides are TGTGCCGGAAGACAGGCGCTGTCCTACTATGGCTACACCTTC. This rearrangement joins TRBV2 to TRBJ1-2; D might be TRBD1 (6 bases). The CDR3 covers 14 residues. Germline CDR1 reads SNHLY; CDR2 reads FYNNEI. The germline V and J ends were trimmed by 11 bases and 3 bases, with 19 bases remaining between them.

The V call is TRBV4-1, the J call TRBJ2-3; 10 nucleotides align to TRBD2. Trimming removed 1 base from V and 6 bases from J; junction bases left unmatched: 7. The CDR3 contains 16 residues. Germline CDR1 reads MGHRA; CDR2 reads YSYEKL. CDR3 nucleotides: TGCGCCAGCAGCCAAGTAGCGGGAGGCCCTCCGGATACGCAGTATTTT. Residues: CASSQVAGGPPDTQYF.

This clone was seen once. V and J are TRBV11-2 and TRBJ2-3; TRBD2 matches at 15 bases. The CDR3 contains 17 residues. CDR1 and CDR2 (germline): SGHAT, FQNNGV. V gave up 5 bases and J gave up 0 bases; unmatched junction bases: 3. In DNA form, the CDR3 reads TGTGCCAGCAGCCCAGGGACTAGCGGGGGGAGCACAGATACGCAGTATTTT. Its translation: CASSPGTSGGSTDTQYF.

The rearrangement links TRBV4-3 to TRBJ1-4; the D gene is possibly TRBD1 (5 bases). V lost 2 bases and J 7 bases, leaving 20 bases between the germline ends. In germline, CDR1 is LGHNA, CDR2 YSLEER. The CDR3 has 17 amino acids. For the CDR3, the DNA is TGCGCCAGCAGCCAAAATTCCCCGGGAGGGGCAGGTGAAAAACTGTTTTTT. The encoded protein is CASSQNSPGGAGEKLFF.

The chain uses TRBV10-2 and TRBJ1-1, with D possibly TRBD1 on 5 matching bases. Looked up from germline, CDR1 is WSHSY and CDR2 is SAAADI. CDR3 size: 14 residues. Deletions cut 6 bases from V and 0 bases from J, with 11 bases between. The CDR3 spells CASRGGVMNTEAFF. The CDR3 bases are TGCGCCAGCAGGGGAGGGGTGATGAACACTGAAGCTTTCTTT.

This chain uses TRBV6-1 with TRBJ1-4; D not resolved. The CDR3 length is 16 residues. In germline, CDR1 is MNHNS, CDR2 SASEGT. Between the trimmed V and J ends, which lost 4 bases and 0 bases, there was a span of 12 bases. CDR3 DNA: TGTGCCAGCAGTGCTTCGTCCCGTGCAACTAATGAAAAACTGTTTTTT. This encodes CASSASSRATNEKLFF.

The V and J genes are TRBV7-2 and TRBJ1-3; a weak D match, TRBD1 (5 bases). Trimming shortened V by 1 base and J by 4 bases, and 5 bases separated the two germline ends. Germline V gives CDR1 SGHTA, CDR2 FQGNSA. CDR3 length: 13 amino acids. The CDR3 loop reads CASSLDRGNTIYF. DNA for the CDR3: TGTGCCAGCAGCTTAGACAGGGGAAACACCATATATTTT.

This chain's CDR3 is CASSPSVGGYGYTF. In DNA, the CDR3 is TGTGCCAGCAGCCCCTCGGTAGGTGGCTATGGCTACACCTTC. This chain uses TRBV7-3 with TRBJ1-2; unclear D gene. Trimming took off 5 bases at V and 4 bases at J, with 14 bases between the two ends. CDR1 is SGHTA and CDR2 is FQGTGA in the germline V gene. This CDR3 is built from 14 residues.

The chain has TRBV5-1 and TRBJ2-7; the D call may be TRBD1 or TRBD2 (5 bases each). The germline gives CDR1 SGHRS, CDR2 YFSETQ. The CDR3 has 12 residues. The germline V and J ends were trimmed by 4 bases and 2 bases, with 7 bases remaining between them. Written as DNA, the CDR3 is TGCGCCAGCAGCGTGGGGGCCTACGAGCAGTACTTC. This sequence encodes CASSVGAYEQYF.

This chain connects TRBV28 to TRBJ1-4; D remains ambiguous. The CDR3 totals 15 residues. Per the germline V gene, CDR1 is MDHEN and CDR2 is SYDVKM. The V and J ends lost 3 bases and 0 bases respectively, with 8 bases between them. In DNA form, the CDR3 reads TGTGCCAGCAGTTTTACGGCCTCAACTAATGAAAAACTGTTTTTT. It translates to CASSFTASTNEKLFF.

A remark on this clone: This clone may be a read error of a much larger clone one base away. The sample carries other DNA sequences with the same CDR3. V usage is TRBV5-8 and J usage is TRBJ2-5; D uncertain. This CDR3 is 13 amino acids long. In germline, CDR1 is SGHTS, CDR2 YDEGEE. Deletions cut 0 bases from V and 3 bases from J, with 6 bases between. DNA for the CDR3: TGTGCCAGCAGCTTGGACAGAAAAGAGACCCAGTACTTC. Translated: CASSLDRKETQYF.

This chain connects TRBV5-6 to TRBJ1-2; the D gene is possibly TRBD1 (5 bases). Deletions cut 6 bases from V and 3 bases from J, with 12 bases between. CDR3 length: 13 residues. Germline CDR1 and CDR2: SGHDT and YYEEEE. The CDR3 DNA follows: TGTGCCAGCAACCGCCGGGACGACTATGGCTACACCTTC. It specifies CASNRRDDYGYTF. Full variable domain (outside the CDR3, taken from reference TRBV5-6 and TRBJ1-2): DAGVTQSPTHLIKTRGQQVTLRCSPKSGHDTVSWYQQALGQGPQFIFQYYEEEERQRGNFPDRFSGHQFPNYSSELNVNALLLGDSALYLCASNRRDDYGYTFGSGTRLTVV.

The genes are TRBV5-6 and TRBJ2-5; D is possibly TRBD2 (5 bases). The length of the CDR3 is 14 residues. Trimming pared 0 bases from V and 11 bases from J, leaving 17 bases between. Germline CDR1 SGHDT, CDR2 YYEEEE. CDR3 coding DNA: TGTGCCAGCAGCTTGGTCCTAGTCCCTGGGGAGCAGTACTTC. Translation: CASSLVLVPGEQYF.